This T cell receptor beta chain was recovered during a study of T cells in Graves' hyperthyroidism and ophthalmopathy (dated by TCRdb to between 2018 and 2021). Looking at the study overall: Peripheral blood samples were taken at the time of initial diagnosis, prior to any treatment. For training and testing, the approximately 97 patients in the discovery cohort were randomly divided in a 7:3 ratio. TCR Vbeta CDR3 sequencing of 135 peripheral blood samples (over 40 ophthalmopathy, around 80 hyperthyroidism and approximately 17 progressor patients) is reported in the paper. Thyroid tissue and blood T-cell repertoires from several Graves' hyperthyroidism patients were also compared in the study. Prospective prediction of ophthalmopathy was tested in an independent validation cohort of 18 to 20 hyperthyroidism patients and 17 patients who later progressed to ophthalmopathy. Once sampling was done, hyperthyroidism patients were given methimazole at a starting dose of 30 mg daily, whereas ophthalmopathy patients were given high-dose intravenous methylprednisolone. A discovery cohort of about 96 patients, roughly 45 with Graves' ophthalmopathy and 55 to 60 with stable Graves' hyperthyroidism, was used to find distinguishing TCR V-J signatures.

At the junction V is shortened by 1 base and J by 14 bases; bases outside the gene matches: 4. Based on the germline V gene, the CDR1 and CDR2 sequences are LGHNT and FRNRAP. The CDR3 starts with the cysteine, ends with the phenylalanine, and has 12 residues. Only the CDR3 DNA is retained, 36 bases long and in frame from the first base. The TCR beta CDR3 regions were amplified from RNA transcripts. The first round of RT-PCR for the TCR CDR3 was performed with the HTBI primer set and the Qiagen OneStep RT-PCR kit. Libraries were constructed in a second round of multiplex PCR, after which size selection and purification were performed. The libraries were sequenced on an Illumina HiSeq2000 using paired-end 100 bp reads. For the original study's pipeline: SOAPnuke was used to process the raw data, removing reads that contained adapters or uncalled bases, had a mean Phred below 15, or lacked an exact match to the constant primer or identifier. COPE v1.2.5 was used to merge high-quality paired reads, and clonotypes were defined as unique nucleotide sequences. Clonotypes were aligned to IMGT TRBV, TRBD and TRBJ reference segments using MiTCR v1.1. The analysis included only V-J combinations with a frequency above 0.0001, which together covered about 99% of the repertoires. A TCS score was defined as the ratio between F50 (clonal expansion) and ExV (chaos), using BLOSUM62-based TCRdist between CDR3 peptides within each V-J. Welch's t-statistics and random forest reduced just over 500 V-J features to about 13, which were used in a naive Bayes classifier (R e1071). The raw public data were reprocessed by TCRdb itself: fastp quality trimming at Q25, MiXCR clonotype calling, in-frame beta chains only. CDR3 protein sequences are deduplicated, and each keeps its most common genes and DNA. What appears here as the V and J calls and clone size reflects TCRdb's work, not the paper's. This sample comprises about 710,000 distinct CDR3 sequences, roughly 15% of them detected only once. The top ten clones comprise approximately 8% of the sample.

A patient counted as having stable Graves' hyperthyroidism if no progression to ophthalmopathy occurred over 18 months of follow-up. Hyperthyroidism patients were newly diagnosed, had a disease duration of under 2 months, and were aged 18 to 65 years. Exclusion was applied to patients with uncontrolled infections, other autoimmune diseases, pregnancy or lactation. Diagnoses relied on clinical symptoms, serum thyroxine and TRAb, thyroid ultrasound and orbital computed tomography. PBMCs were separated from about 10 ml of fresh peripheral blood using Ficoll-Paque density gradient centrifugation. Total RNA was extracted using Trizol reagent, and RNA quality was assessed on an Agilent 2100 Bioanalyzer. Of note for this clonotype: Its recognized antigen is unknown. No clone much larger than this one lies a single base away; base qualities are absent.

Beyond this particular receptor, the publication reports: A 13 V-J signature model separated ophthalmopathy from stable hyperthyroidism, with approximately 87% sensitivity and 81.08% specificity in cross-validation and 80%/75% in testing. Sample size was not statistically predetermined, and investigators were not blinded to group allocation. In validation, progression to ophthalmopathy was predicted by the model with 65% to 71% sensitivity and 72.22% specificity, a median of roughly 6 months before onset. Most expanded thyroid clonotypes (frequency above 0.001) were also detected in blood, suggesting blood repertoires may reflect thyroid immune responses.

This TCR derives from a man in his late teens or twenties with Graves' hyperthyroidism. The chain joins TRBV12-5 to TRBJ2-1; 8 central bases correspond to TRBD1. Source material: blood. The bases are TGTGCTAGTGGTTTGGCCGGGACAGGAGAGTTCTTC. This gives the protein CASGLAGTGEFF. Supplemented by the reference TRBV12-5 and TRBJ2-1 proteins around the CDR3, the complete variable domain is DARVTQTPRHKVTEMGQEVTMRCQPILGHNTVFWYRQTMMQGLELLAYFRNRAPLDDSGMPKDRFSAEMPDATLATLKIQPSEPRDSAVYFCASGLAGTGEFFGPGTRLTVL.